This passage covers 20 T cell receptor beta chains from one sample sequenced in a study of T cells after yellow fever vaccination. TCRdb itself ran the 5' RACE reads through MiXCR, one entry per CDR3 protein. The top ten clones hold roughly 3.5% of a sample with over 250,000 distinct CDR3 sequences, about 5.2% of them seen once. The source material was CD4+ T cells sorted from PBMCs, sampled on the day of the yellow fever booster vaccination. The receptors originated from a man between 18 and 35 years old who received the YFV17D yellow fever vaccine.

This clonotype occurred many times. The chain has TRBV12-3 or TRBV12-4 and TRBJ2-4; D call uncertain. The CDR3 extends over 11 amino acids. V was pared by 8 bases and J by 7 bases, with 9 bases between. CDR3 sequence: CASLMANIQYF. In nucleotides, the CDR3 is TGTGCCAGCTTGATGGCGAACATTCAGTACTTC.

The chain has TRBV28 and TRBJ2-1, with D possibly TRBD1 on 6 matching bases. CDR3 length: 14 residues. The V end lost 5 bases, the J end lost 5 bases, and 13 bases lay between the germline ends. Germline V gene sequence: CDR1 MDHEN, CDR2 SYDVKM. Written as DNA, the CDR3 is TGTGCCAGCAGTCCCCCCTACAGGGACAATGAGCAGTTCTTC. Translating it yields CASSPPYRDNEQFF.

V usage is TRBV4-2 and J usage is TRBJ2-5, with D perhaps assigned TRBD1 or TRBD2 (5 bases each). This CDR3 spans 15 amino acids. V was cut by 1 base and J by 3 bases, with 12 bases left in between. Per the germline V gene, CDR1 is LGHNA and CDR2 is YNFKEQ. The DNA for the CDR3 is TGTGCCAGCAGCCAAGGGAAGGGGACCAAAGAGACCCAGTACTTC. This gives the protein CASSQGKGTKETQYF.

The V and J genes are TRBV29-1 and TRBJ2-3, with D perhaps being TRBD1 or TRBD2 (5 bases each). V was cut by 8 bases and J by 12 bases, with 18 bases left in between. CDR3 length: 11 amino acids. Germline-derived CDR1 and CDR2 are SQVTM and ANQGSEA. The CDR3 loop reads CSSKWGKIQYF. CDR3 nucleotides: TGCAGCTCAAAATGGGGGAAGATTCAGTATTTT.

This clonotype was counted ten times or more. The V gene is TRBV4-2, the J gene TRBJ2-2; maybe TRBD2 (5 bases). V was cut by 0 bases and J by 5 bases, with 7 bases left in between. This CDR3 comprises 14 residues. CDR1 LGHNA and CDR2 YNFKEQ come from the germline V gene. The CDR3 reads CASSQDPGTGELFF. The CDR3 region has the DNA TGTGCCAGCAGCCAAGATCCGGGGACCGGGGAGCTGTTTTTT.

This clonotype was found many times. V is TRBV5-5 and J is TRBJ2-7; 7 nucleotides match TRBD2. J was trimmed by 1 base and V by 3 bases; bases with no gene match: 10. CDR1 and CDR2 from the germline V gene are SGHKS and YYEKEE (reference sequence). This CDR3 is 16 amino acids long. The CDR3 DNA follows: TGTGCCAGCAGCTCGAGGTACGACGGGGGGTCCTACGAGCAGTACGTC. It encodes CASSSRYDGGSYEQYV.

This clonotype was recorded many times. V usage is TRBV12-3 or TRBV12-4 and J usage is TRBJ2-1, with 16 nucleotides matching TRBD2. V shed 6 bases and J 8 bases; nucleotides not matched to a gene: 4. The CDR3 totals 15 residues. The chain's CDR3 is CASRAGTSGGDEQFF. The DNA of the CDR3 is TGTGCCAGCAGGGCCGGGACTAGCGGGGGGGATGAGCAGTTCTTC.

CDR3 loop: CASSQDGEESEQFF. The CDR3 DNA sequence: TGCGCCAGCAGCCAAGATGGGGAGGAAAGTGAGCAGTTCTTC. The chain uses TRBV4-1 and TRBJ2-1; maybe TRBD2 (6 bases). CDR3 length: 14 amino acids. The germline CDR1 and CDR2 sequences are MGHRA and YSYEKL. Trimming took off 0 bases at V and 9 bases at J, with 12 bases between the two ends.

This clonotype has only a few counts. The J gene is TRBJ2-7, the V gene TRBV7-9; 7 nucleotides match TRBD1. CDR3 length: 15 amino acids. J was trimmed by 2 bases and V by 5 bases; bases with no gene match: 9. CDR1 is SEHNR and CDR2 is FQNEAQ in the germline V gene (reference sequence). CDR3 protein: CASSALDRDTYEQYF. CDR3 nucleotides: TGTGCCAGCAGCGCACTCGACAGGGACACCTACGAGCAGTACTTC.

In this sample, this clonotype turned up a few times. The rearrangement links TRBV12-5 to TRBJ1-1; a weak D match, TRBD1 (5 bases). Looked up from germline, CDR1 is LGHNT and CDR2 is FRNRAP. The CDR3 runs 14 residues. V dropped 6 bases and J dropped 3 bases, with 14 bases sitting between them. Here the CDR3 reads CASGGDGRYTEAFF. DNA of the CDR3: TGTGCTAGTGGGGGGGACGGGAGGTACACTGAAGCTTTCTTT.

This chain joins TRBV7-3 and TRBJ1-1; D not certain. The CDR3 is 14 residues long. Per the germline V gene, CDR1 is SGHTA and CDR2 is FQGTGA. Trimming took 2 bases from V and 3 from J, leaving 10 bases between them. This CDR3 is CASSLGDGYTEAFF. The CDR3 DNA follows: TGTGCCAGCAGCTTAGGAGACGGTTACACTGAAGCTTTCTTT.

This clonotype was counted a few times. This rearrangement joins TRBV30 to TRBJ2-1; D possibly corresponds to TRBD2 (6 bases). Germline values: CDR1 GTSNPN, CDR2 SVGIG (reference sequence). The V gene lost 6 bases and the J gene lost 2 bases, with 14 bases spanning the gap. The CDR3 consists of 14 residues. The CDR3 bases are TGTGCCTGCGCCGGGACTCAAACCTACAATGAGCAGTTCTTC. This codes for CACAGTQTYNEQFF.

This clonotype was counted ten times or more. The chain combines TRBV20-1 with TRBJ2-5, with D possibly matching TRBD1 (5 bases). V shed 6 bases and J shed 3 bases, with 20 bases lying between them. The CDR3 sequence is 15 residues long. The germline gives CDR1 DFQATT, CDR2 SNEGSKA (reference sequence). CDR3 coding DNA: TGCAGTGCCCAACTTGCCAGGGATACTGAAGAGACCCAGTACTTC. This gives the protein CSAQLARDTEETQYF.

This clonotype occurred many times. J is TRBJ2-3 and V is TRBV7-6, with TRBD1 matching over 8 bases. This CDR3 comprises 22 residues. CDR1 is SGHVS and CDR2 is FNYEAQ in the germline V gene. V gave up 5 bases and J gave up 7 bases; unmatched junction bases: 32. The CDR3 reads CASSASSPWTGMVSRLGNTQYF. CDR3 nucleotides: TGTGCCAGCAGCGCATCTTCCCCCTGGACAGGGATGGTGTCGAGGTTGGGCAATACGCAGTATTTT.

This clonotype occurred a few times. This rearrangement joins TRBV5-1 to TRBJ2-1; D is ambiguous. The CDR3 is 14 amino acids. Between the trimmed V and J ends, which lost 0 bases and 2 bases, there was a span of 6 bases. Germline CDR1 and CDR2: SGHRS and YFSETQ. CDR3 bases: TGCGCCAGCAGCTTGGTATCCGCCTACAATGAGCAGTTCTTC. Protein product: CASSLVSAYNEQFF.

This clonotype was observed a few times. The gene calls are TRBV7-3 and TRBJ2-3; no firm D call. Germline CDR1 and CDR2: SGHTA and FQGTGA. V lost 5 bases to trimming and J lost 2 bases, with 17 bases between them. The CDR3 has 16 residues. The CDR3 sequence: CASSLPATGTTDTQYF. The CDR3 DNA reads as TGTGCCAGCAGCCTCCCCGCCACGGGTACCACAGATACGCAGTATTTT.

This clonotype showed up just a few times. The chain uses TRBV5-5 and TRBJ1-6; possible D gene TRBD1, 6 bases. CDR1 is SGHKS and CDR2 is YYEKEE in the germline V gene (reference sequence). The V and J ends lost 4 bases and 10 bases respectively, with 15 bases between them. The CDR3 totals 14 residues. The CDR3 bases are TGTGCCAGCAGCGGGGGGGCATTCGCGTCACCCCTCCACTTT. It codes for CASSGGAFASPLHF.

The sample holds many counts of this clonotype. This chain joins TRBV5-1 and TRBJ2-1; D is undetermined. Germline V gene sequence: CDR1 SGHRS, CDR2 YFSETQ. V gave up 3 bases and J gave up 5 bases, with 6 bases separating them. The CDR3 has 12 residues. The CDR3, as DNA: TGCGCCAGCAGCTCCCCTAACAATGAGCAGTTCTTC. Its translation is CASSSPNNEQFF.

The chain links TRBV5-6 to TRBJ1-2, with 12 bases aligning to TRBD1. The CDR3 has 17 residues. The V gene's germline CDR1 is SGHDT and CDR2 YYEEEE. V shed 4 bases, J shed 4 bases, and the junction held 11 bases outside the gene matches. For the CDR3, the DNA is TGTGCCAGCAGCCGGGACAGGGGGCTCCTGCGGAGCTATGGCTACACCTTC. It translates to CASSRDRGLLRSYGYTF.

There are many counts of this clonotype. The genes are TRBV7-2 and TRBJ1-5; TRBD1 is a possible D gene (5 bases). Germline loops: CDR1 SGHTA, CDR2 FQGNSA. Trimming removed 6 bases at V and 8 bases at J, with 20 bases between. This CDR3 region has 15 residues. CDR3 in amino acids: CASRIGGGTMEPQHF. The CDR3 DNA sequence: TGTGCCAGCAGGATTGGTGGGGGGACCATGGAGCCCCAGCATTTT.